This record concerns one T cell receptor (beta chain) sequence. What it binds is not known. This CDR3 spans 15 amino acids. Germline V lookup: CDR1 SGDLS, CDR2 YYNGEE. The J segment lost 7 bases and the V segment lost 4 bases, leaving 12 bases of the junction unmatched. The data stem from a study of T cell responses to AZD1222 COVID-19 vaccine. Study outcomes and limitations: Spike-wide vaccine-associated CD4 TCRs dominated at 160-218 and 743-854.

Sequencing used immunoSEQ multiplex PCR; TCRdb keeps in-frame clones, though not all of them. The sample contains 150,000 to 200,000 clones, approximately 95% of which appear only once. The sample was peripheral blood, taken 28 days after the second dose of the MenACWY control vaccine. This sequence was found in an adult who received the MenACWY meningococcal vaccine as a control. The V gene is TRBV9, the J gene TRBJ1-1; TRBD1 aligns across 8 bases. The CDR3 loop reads CASSSRDRPGGEAFF. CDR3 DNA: TGTGCCAGCAGCTCCCGGGACAGGCCCGGTGGTGAAGCTTTCTTT. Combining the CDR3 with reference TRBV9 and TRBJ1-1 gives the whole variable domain DSGVTQTPKHLITATGQRVTLRCSPRSGDLSVYWYQQSLDQGLQFLIQYYNGEERAKGNILERFSAQQFPDLHSELNLSSLELGDSALYFCASSSRDRPGGEAFFGQGTRLTVV.